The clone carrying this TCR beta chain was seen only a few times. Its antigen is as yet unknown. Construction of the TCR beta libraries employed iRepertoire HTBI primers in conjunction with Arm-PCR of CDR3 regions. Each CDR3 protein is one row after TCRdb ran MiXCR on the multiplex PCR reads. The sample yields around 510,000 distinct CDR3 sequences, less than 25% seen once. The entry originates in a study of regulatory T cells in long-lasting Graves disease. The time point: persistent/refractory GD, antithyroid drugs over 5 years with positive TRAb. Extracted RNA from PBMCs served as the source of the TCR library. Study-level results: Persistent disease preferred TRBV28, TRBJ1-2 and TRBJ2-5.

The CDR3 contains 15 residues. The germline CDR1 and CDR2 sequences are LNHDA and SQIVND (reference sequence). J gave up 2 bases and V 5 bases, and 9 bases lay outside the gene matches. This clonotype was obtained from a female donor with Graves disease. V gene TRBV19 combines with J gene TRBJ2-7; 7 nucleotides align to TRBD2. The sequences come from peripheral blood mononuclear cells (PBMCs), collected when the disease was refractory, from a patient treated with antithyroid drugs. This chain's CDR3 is CASSWGGLPTYEQYF. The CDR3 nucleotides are TGTGCCAGTAGTTGGGGGGGACTACCAACCTACGAGCAGTACTTC.